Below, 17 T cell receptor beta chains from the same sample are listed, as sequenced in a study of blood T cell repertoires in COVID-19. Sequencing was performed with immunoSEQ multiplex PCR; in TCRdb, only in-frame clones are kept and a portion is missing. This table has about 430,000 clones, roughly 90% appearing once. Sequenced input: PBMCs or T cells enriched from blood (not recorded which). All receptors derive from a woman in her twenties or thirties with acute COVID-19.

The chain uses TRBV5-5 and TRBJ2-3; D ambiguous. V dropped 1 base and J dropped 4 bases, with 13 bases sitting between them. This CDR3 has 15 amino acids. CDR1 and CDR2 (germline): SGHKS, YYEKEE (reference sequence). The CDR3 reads CASSLLSSPPDTQYF. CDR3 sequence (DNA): TGTGCCAGCAGCTTGTTGTCCTCCCCCCCAGATACGCAGTATTTT.

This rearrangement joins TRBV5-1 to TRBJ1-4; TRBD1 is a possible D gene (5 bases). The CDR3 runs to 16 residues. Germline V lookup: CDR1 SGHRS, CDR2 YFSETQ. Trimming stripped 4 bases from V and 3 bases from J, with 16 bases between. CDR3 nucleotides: TGCGCCAGCAGCGTAATGGGGCCGTCAGCTAATGAAAAACTGTTTTTT. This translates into CASSVMGPSANEKLFF.

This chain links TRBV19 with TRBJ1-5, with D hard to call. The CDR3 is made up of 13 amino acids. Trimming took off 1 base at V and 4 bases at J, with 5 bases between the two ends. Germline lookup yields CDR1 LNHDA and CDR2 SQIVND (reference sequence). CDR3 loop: CASSIAPNQPQHF. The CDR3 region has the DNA TGTGCCAGTAGTATAGCCCCGAATCAGCCCCAGCATTTT.

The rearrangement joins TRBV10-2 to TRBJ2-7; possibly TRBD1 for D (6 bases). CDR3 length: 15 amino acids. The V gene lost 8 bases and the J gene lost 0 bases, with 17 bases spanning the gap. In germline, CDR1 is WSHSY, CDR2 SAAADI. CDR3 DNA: TGCGCCAGCCTACTCGGTCCAGGGGCCTCCTACGAGCAGTACTTC. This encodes CASLLGPGASYEQYF.

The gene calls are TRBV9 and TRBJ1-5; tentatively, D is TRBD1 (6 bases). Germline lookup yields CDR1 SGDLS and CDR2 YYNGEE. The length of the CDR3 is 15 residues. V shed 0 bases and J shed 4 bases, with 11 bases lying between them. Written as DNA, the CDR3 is TGTGCCAGCAGCGTAGGCGGGGGCCCGAATCAGCCCCAGCATTTT. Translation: CASSVGGGPNQPQHF.

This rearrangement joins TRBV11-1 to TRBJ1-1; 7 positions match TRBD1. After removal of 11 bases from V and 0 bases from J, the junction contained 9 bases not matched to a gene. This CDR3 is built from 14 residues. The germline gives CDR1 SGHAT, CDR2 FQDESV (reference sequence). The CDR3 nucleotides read TGTGCCGGCAAGACAGGGACTCTGAACACTGAAGCTTTCTTT. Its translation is CAGKTGTLNTEAFF.

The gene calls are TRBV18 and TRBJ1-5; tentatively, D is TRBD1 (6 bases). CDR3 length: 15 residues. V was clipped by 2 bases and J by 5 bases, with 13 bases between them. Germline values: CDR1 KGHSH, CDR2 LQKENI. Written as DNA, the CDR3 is TGTGCCAGCTCACCAGGATCAGGGGTGGATCAGCCCCAGCATTTT. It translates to CASSPGSGVDQPQHF.

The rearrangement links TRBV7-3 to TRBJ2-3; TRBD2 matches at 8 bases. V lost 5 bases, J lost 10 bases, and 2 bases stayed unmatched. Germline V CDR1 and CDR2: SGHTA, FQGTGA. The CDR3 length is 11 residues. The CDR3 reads CASSPGGAQYF. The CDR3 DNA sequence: TGTGCCAGCAGCCCCGGGGGGGCGCAGTATTTT.

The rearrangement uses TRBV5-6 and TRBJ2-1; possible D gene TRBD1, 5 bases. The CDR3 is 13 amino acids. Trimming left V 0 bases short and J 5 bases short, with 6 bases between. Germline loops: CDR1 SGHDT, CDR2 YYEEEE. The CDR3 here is CASSLAGNNEQFF. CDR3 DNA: TGTGCCAGCAGCTTGGCAGGGAACAATGAGCAGTTCTTC.

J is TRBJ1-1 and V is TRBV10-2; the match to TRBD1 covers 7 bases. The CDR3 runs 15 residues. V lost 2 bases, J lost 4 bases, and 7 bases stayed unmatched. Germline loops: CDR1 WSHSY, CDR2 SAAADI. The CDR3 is CASSEGSTGSTEAFF. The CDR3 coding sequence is TGCGCCAGCAGTGAGGGATCGACAGGGAGCACTGAAGCTTTCTTT.

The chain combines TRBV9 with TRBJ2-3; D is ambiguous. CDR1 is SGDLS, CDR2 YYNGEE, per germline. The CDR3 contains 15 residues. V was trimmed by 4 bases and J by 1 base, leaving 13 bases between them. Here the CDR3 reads CASSPSSRGTDTQYF. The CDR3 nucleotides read TGTGCCAGCAGCCCATCATCCCGGGGCACAGATACGCAGTATTTT.

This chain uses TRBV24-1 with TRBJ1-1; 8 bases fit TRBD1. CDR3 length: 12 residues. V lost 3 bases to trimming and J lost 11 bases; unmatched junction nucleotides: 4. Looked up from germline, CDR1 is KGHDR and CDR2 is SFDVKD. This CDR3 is CATSDGQGVAFF. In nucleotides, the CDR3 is TGTGCCACCAGTGATGGACAGGGAGTCGCTTTCTTT.

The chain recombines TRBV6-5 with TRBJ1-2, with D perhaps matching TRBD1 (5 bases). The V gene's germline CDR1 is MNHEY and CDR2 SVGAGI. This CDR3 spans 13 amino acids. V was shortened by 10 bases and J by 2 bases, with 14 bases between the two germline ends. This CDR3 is CATATDLNYGYTF. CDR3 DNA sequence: TGTGCCACCGCGACAGACCTAAACTATGGCTACACCTTC.

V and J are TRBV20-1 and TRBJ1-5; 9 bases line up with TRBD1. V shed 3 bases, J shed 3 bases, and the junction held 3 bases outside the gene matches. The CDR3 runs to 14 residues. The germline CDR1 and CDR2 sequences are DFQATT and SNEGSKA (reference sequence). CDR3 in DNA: TGCAGTGCTAGTGGGGACAGGGCCAATCAGCCCCAGCATTTT. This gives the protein CSASGDRANQPQHF.

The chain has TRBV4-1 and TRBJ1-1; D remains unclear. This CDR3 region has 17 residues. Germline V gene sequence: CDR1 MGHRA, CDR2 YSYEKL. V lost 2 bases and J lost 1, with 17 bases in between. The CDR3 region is CASSQSPGERWNTEAFF. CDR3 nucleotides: TGCGCCAGCAGCCAAAGCCCAGGCGAAAGGTGGAACACTGAAGCTTTCTTT.

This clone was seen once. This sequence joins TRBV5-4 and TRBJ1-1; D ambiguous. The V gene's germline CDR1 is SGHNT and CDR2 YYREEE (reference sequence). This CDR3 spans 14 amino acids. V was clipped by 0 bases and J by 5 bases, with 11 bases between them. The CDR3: CASSLGMAGTEAFF. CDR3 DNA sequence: TGTGCCAGCAGCTTGGGGATGGCGGGGACTGAAGCTTTCTTT.

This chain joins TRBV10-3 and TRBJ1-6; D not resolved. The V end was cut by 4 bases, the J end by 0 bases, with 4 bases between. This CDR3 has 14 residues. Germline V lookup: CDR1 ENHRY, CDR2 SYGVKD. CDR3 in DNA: TGTGCCATCAGTGCGAGCTCCTATAATTCACCCCTCCACTTT. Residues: CAISASSYNSPLHF.